This is a list of T cell receptor beta chains from one sample in a study of tumor-infiltrating lymphocytes in primary liver carcinoma. TCRdb processed the multiplex PCR reads anew with MiXCR; each CDR3 protein has one entry. Among tens of thousands of distinct CDR3 sequences listed, about 79% were seen once. Input material: liver tumor tissue from sampling region 5. These receptors were collected from a middle-aged man with primary liver carcinoma and hepatitis B virus infection. Both conserved end residues are part of each CDR3. The D gene is left open where the match is weak. A clone size is listed for some rows: how often the clone was seen (once, few, many), or a class if it is expanded.

v_gene	j_gene	abundance	d_gene	CDR3nt	CDR3aa
TRBV30	TRBJ2-7	NA	NA	TGTGCCTGGGGTTCGGGCGCACCAAGTGAGCAGTACTTC	CAWGSGAPSEQYF
TRBV29-1	TRBJ2-7	medium-sized	NA	TGCAGCGTCGGGACAAACTACGAGCAGTACTTC	CSVGTNYEQYF
TRBV28	TRBJ1-3	NA	NA	TGTGCCAACAGTCCCGGGACATCTTTCTCTGGAAACACCTTATATTTT	CANSPGTSFSGNTLYF
TRBV19	TRBJ2-1	many	TRBD2	TGTGCCAGTAGTACGGTCTTTGGAGCGGGAGTGTACAATGAGCAGTTATTC	CASSTVFGAGVYNEQLF
TRBV6-2/TRBV6-3	TRBJ2-3	NA	NA	TGTGCCAGCAGTTACTCGGCTAGCGTAGGGGGTACACAGTATTTT	CASSYSASVGGTQYF
TRBV24-1	TRBJ2-6	NA	NA	TGTGCCACCGGCGGGGATGCCGGGGCCAACGTCATGGCTTTC	CATGGDAGANVMAF
TRBV4-1	TRBJ1-2	NA	TRBD1	TGTGCCAGGGGTCAAGGGGACAGGAACTACGGCCACACCTTC	CARGQGDRNYGHTF
TRBV10-1	TRBJ2-3	NA	NA	TGCGCCGGCAGTGACGAGGGTAAACAACACGACACGCAGTATTTT	CAGSDEGKQHDTQYF
TRBV5-5	TRBJ2-1	NA	TRBD1	TGTGTCAGCAACATTGGACAGGGTTCCTACAATGAGCAGTTCTTC	CVSNIGQGSYNEQFF
TRBV5-1	TRBJ2-5	NA	TRBD2	TGCACCAGCAGCTTGGAGGCTAGCGGGATGCAAGAGACTCAGTACTTC	CTSSLEASGMQETQYF
TRBV4-3	TRBJ2-7	NA	NA	TGCGCCAGCAGCCAAGAATCGGGACTGAACTACGAACAGTACTTC	CASSQESGLNYEQYF
TRBV19	TRBJ2-3	NA	TRBD2	TGTGCCAGTAGTATGACCCCGGGAGGGTATCAGCCCCAGTATTTT	CASSMTPGGYQPQYF
TRBV29-1	TRBJ2-1	medium-sized	NA	TGCAGCGTCGGCTACAATGAGCAGTTCTTC	CSVGYNEQFF
TRBV29-1	TRBJ2-7	NA	NA	TGCAGCGTTGAAGATCCCAGCGAGGAGTACTTC	CSVEDPSEEYF
TRBV5-1	TRBJ2-7	NA	NA	TGCGCCAGCAGCTCCGCGTCGGGGGGCGTTTACGAGCAGTACTTC	CASSSASGGVYEQYF
TRBV4-2	TRBJ2-1	large	NA	TGTGCCAGCAGCCTAGGGCACAGCGACAATGAGCAGTTCTTC	CASSLGHSDNEQFF
TRBV12-3/TRBV12-4	TRBJ2-1	NA	NA	TGTGTCAGCAGTTATGGACTAAAGGGAGCGGCGGACGAGCAGCTCTTC	CVSSYGLKGAADEQLF